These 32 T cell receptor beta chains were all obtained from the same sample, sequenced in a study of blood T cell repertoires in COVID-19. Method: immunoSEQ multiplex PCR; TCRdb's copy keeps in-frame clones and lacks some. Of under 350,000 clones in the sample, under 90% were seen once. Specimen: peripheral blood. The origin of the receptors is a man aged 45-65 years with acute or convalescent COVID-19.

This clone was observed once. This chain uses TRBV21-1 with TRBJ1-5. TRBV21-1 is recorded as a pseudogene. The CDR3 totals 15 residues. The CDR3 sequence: CASSKRRGGDQPQHF. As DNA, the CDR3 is TGTGCCAGCAGCAAACGGAGGGGAGGGGACCAGCCCCAGCATTTT.

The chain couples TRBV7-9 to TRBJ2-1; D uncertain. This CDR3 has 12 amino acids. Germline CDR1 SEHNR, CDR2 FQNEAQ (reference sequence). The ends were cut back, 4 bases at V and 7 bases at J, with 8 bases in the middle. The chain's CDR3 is CASSSVSNEQFF. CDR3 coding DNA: TGTGCCAGCAGCTCAGTCTCAAATGAGCAGTTCTTC.

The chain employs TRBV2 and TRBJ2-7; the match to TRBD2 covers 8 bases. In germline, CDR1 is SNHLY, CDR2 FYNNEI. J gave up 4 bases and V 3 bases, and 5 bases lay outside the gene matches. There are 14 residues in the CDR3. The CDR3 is CASSDPGGGYEQYF. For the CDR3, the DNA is TGTGCCAGCAGTGATCCCGGGGGGGGGTACGAGCAGTACTTC.

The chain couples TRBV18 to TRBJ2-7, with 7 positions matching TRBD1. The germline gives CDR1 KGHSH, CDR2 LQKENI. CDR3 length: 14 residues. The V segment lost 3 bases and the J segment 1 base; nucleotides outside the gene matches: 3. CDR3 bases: TGTGCCAGCTCACCGAACAGGGGATCCTACGAGCAGTACTTC. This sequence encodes CASSPNRGSYEQYF.

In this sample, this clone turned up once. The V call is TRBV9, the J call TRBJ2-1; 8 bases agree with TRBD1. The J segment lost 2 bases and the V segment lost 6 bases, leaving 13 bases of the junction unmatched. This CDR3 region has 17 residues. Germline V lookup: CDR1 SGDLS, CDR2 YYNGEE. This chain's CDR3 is CASTSAPGRGPYNEQFF. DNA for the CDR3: TGTGCCAGCACCAGTGCCCCGGGCAGGGGGCCCTACAATGAGCAGTTCTTC.

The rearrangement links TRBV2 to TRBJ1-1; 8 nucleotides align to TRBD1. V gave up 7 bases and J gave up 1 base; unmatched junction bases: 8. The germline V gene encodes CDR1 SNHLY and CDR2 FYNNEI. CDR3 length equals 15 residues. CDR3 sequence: CASIGPGGANTEAFF. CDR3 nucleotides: TGTGCCAGCATCGGTCCAGGGGGCGCGAACACTGAAGCTTTCTTT.

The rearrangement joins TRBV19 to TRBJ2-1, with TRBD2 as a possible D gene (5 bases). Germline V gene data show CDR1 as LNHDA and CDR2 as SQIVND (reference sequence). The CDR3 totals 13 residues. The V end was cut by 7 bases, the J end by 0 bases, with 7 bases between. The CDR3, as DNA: TGTGCCAGTACTCGGGACTCCTACAATGAGCAGTTCTTC. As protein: CASTRDSYNEQFF.

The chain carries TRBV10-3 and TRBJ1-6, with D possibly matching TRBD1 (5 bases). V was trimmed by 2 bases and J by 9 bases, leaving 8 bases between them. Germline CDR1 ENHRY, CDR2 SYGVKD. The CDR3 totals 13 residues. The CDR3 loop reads CAISEGRVSPLHF. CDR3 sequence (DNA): TGTGCCATCAGTGAGGGCAGGGTTTCACCCCTCCACTTT.

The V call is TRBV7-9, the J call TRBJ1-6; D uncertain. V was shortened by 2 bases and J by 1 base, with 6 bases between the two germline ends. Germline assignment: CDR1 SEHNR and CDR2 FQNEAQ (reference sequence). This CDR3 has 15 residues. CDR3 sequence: CASSLQASYNSPLHF. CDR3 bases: TGTGCCAGCAGCTTACAGGCTTCCTATAATTCACCCCTCCACTTT.

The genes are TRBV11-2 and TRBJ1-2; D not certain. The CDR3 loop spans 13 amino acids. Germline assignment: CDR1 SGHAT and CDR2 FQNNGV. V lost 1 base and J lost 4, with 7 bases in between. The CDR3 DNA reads TGTGCCAGCAGCTTAGGTGTAGCCTATGGCTACACCTTC. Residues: CASSLGVAYGYTF.

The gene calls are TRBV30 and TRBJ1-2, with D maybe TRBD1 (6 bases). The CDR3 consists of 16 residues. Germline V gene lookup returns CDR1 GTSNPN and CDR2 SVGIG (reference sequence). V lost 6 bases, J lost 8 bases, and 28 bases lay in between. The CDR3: CACSRTVMTNPSGYTF. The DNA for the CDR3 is TGTGCCTGCTCTCGGACAGTAATGACGAATCCAAGCGGCTACACCTTC.

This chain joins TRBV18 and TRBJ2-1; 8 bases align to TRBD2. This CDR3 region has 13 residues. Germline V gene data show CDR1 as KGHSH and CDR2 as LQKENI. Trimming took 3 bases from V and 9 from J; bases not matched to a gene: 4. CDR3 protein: CASSPGLEGEQFF. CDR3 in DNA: TGTGCCAGCTCACCGGGACTAGAAGGTGAGCAGTTCTTC. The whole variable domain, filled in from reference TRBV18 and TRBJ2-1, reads NAGVMQNPRHLVRRRGQEARLRCSPMKGHSHVYWYRQLPEEGLKFMVYLQKENIIDESGMPKERFSAEFPKEGPSILRIQQVVRGDSAAYFCASSPGLEGEQFFGPGTRLTVL.

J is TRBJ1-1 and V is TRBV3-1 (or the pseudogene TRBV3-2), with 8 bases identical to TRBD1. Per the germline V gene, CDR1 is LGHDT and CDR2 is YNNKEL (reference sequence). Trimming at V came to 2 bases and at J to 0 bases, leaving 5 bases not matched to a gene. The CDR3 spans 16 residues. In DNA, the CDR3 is TGTGCCAGCAGCCAACGAGACAGGGGCATGAACACTGAAGCTTTCTTT. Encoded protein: CASSQRDRGMNTEAFF.

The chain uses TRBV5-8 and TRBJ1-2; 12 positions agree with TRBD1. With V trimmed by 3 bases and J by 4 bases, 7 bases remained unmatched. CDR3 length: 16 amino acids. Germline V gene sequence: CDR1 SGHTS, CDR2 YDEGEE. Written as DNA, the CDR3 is TGTGCCAGCAGCTGGAGCGGGACAGGGGGCGTCTATGGCTACACCTTC. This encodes CASSWSGTGGVYGYTF.

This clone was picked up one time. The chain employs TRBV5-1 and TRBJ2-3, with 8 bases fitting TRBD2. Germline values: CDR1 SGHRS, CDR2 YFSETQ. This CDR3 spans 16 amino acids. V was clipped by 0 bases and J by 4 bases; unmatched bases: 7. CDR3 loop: CASSLDRRGGPDTQYF. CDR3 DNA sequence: TGCGCCAGCAGCTTGGACCGTCGGGGGGGACCAGATACGCAGTATTTT.

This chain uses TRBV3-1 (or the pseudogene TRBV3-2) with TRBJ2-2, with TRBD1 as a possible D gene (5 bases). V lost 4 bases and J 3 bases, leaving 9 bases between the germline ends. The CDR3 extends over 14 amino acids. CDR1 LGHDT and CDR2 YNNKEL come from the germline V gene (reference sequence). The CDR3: CASSREGDTGELFF. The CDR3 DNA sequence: TGTGCCAGCAGCCGCGAAGGGGACACCGGGGAGCTGTTTTTT.

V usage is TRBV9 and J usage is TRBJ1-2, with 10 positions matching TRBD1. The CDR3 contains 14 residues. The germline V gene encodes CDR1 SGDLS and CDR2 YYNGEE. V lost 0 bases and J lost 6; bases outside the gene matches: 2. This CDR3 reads CASSVAGTGDGYTF. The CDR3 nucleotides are TGTGCCAGCAGCGTAGCCGGGACAGGGGATGGCTACACCTTC.

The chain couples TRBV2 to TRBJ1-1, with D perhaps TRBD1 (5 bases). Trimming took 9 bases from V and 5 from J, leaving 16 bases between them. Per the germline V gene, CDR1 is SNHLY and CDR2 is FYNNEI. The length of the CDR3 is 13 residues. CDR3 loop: CARTRQGGTEAFF. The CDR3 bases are TGTGCCAGGACAAGGCAGGGAGGGACTGAAGCTTTCTTT.

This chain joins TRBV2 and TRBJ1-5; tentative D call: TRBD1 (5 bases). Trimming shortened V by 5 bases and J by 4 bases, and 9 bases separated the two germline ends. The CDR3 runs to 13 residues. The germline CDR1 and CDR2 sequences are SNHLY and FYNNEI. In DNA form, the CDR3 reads TGTGCCAGCAGTAGGGGAATAAATCAGCCCCAGCATTTT. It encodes CASSRGINQPQHF.

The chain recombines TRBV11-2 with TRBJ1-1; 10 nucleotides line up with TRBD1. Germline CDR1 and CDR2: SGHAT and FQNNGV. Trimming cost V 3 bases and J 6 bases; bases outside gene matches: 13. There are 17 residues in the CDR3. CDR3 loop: CASSFLGQGSFRAEAFF. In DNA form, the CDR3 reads TGTGCCAGCAGCTTTCTGGGACAGGGGTCTTTTAGGGCTGAAGCTTTCTTT.

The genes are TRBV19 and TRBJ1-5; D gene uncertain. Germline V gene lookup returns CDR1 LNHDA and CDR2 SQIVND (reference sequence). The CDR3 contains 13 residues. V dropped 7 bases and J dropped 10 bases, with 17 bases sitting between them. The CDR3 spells CASKVTAVGPQHF. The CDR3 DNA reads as TGTGCCAGTAAGGTCACAGCCGTTGGCCCCCAGCATTTT.

The CDR3 is CASSLGGGAYGYTF. Here the CDR3 DNA reads TGTGCCAGCAGCTTGGGAGGGGGCGCCTATGGCTACACCTTC. The V gene is TRBV5-6, the J gene TRBJ1-2; 7 bases fit TRBD1. Germline CDR1 and CDR2: SGHDT and YYEEEE. The CDR3 loop spans 14 amino acids. V dropped 0 bases and J dropped 4; count of bases not matched to a gene: 3.

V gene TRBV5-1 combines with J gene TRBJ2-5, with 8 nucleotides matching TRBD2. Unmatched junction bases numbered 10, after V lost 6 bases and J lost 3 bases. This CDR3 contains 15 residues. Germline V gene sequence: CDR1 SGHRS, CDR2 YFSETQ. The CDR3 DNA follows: TGCGCCAGCACCTCGTACGGGGGGGCGGAAGAGACCCAGTACTTC. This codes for CASTSYGGAEETQYF. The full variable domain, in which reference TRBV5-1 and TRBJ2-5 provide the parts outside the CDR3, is KAGVTQTPRYLIKTRGQQVTLSCSPISGHRSVSWYQQTPGQGLQFLFEYFSETQRNKGNFPGRFSGRQFSNSRSEMNVSTLELGDSALYLCASTSYGGAEETQYFGPGTRLLVL.

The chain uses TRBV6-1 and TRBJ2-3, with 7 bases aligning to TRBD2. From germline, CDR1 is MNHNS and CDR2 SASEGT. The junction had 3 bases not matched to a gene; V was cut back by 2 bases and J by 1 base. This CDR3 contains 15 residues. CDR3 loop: CASSERAGGTDTQYF. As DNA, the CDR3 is TGTGCCAGCAGTGAAAGGGCGGGGGGCACAGATACGCAGTATTTT.

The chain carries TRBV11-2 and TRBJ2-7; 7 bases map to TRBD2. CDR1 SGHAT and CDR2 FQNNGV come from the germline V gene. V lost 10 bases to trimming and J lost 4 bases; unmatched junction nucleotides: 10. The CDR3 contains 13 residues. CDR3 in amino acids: CATQWGGLYEQYF. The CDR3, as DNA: TGTGCCACCCAATGGGGGGGGTTGTACGAGCAGTACTTC. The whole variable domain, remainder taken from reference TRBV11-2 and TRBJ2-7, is EAGVAQSPRYKIIEKRQSVAFWCNPISGHATLYWYQQILGQGPKLLIQFQNNGVVDDSQLPKDRFSAERLKGVDSTLKIQPAKLEDSAVYLCATQWGGLYEQYFGPGTRLTVT.

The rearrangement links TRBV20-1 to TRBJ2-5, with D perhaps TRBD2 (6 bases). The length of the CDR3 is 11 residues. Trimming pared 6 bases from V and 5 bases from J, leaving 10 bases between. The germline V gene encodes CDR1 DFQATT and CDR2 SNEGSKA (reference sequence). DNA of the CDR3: TGCAGTGCGACGCGGGGCGAGACCCAGTACTTC. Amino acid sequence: CSATRGETQYF.

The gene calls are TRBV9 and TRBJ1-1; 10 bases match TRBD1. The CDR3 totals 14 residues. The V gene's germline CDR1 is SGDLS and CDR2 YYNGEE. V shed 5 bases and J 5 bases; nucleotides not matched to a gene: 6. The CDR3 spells CASREGTGDTEAFF. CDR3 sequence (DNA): TGTGCCAGCAGGGAAGGGACAGGGGATACTGAAGCTTTCTTT.

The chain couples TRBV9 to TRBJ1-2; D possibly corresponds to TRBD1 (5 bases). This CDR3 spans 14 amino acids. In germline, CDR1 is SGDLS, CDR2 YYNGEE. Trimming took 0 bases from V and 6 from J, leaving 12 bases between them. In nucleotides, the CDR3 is TGTGCCAGCAGCGTAGGGCCCGGGGGGGATGGCTACACCTTC. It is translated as CASSVGPGGDGYTF.

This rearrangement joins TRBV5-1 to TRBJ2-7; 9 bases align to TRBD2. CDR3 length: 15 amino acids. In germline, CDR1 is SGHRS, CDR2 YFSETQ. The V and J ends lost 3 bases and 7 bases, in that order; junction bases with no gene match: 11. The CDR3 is CASSSLGGGAGEQYF. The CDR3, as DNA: TGCGCCAGCAGCTCCCTCGGCGGGGGGGCAGGGGAGCAGTACTTC.

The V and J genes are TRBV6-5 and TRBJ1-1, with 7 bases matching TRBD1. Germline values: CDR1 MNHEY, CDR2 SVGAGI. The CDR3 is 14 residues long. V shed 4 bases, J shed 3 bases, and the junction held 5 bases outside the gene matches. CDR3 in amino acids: CASSFSQGDTEAFF. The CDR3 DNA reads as TGTGCCAGCAGTTTTAGCCAGGGGGACACTGAAGCTTTCTTT.

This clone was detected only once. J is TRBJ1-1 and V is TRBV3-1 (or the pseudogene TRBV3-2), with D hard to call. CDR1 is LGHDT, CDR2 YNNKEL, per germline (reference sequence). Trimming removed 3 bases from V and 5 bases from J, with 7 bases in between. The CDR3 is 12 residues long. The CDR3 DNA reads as TGTGCCAGCAGCCAGCGAGGGACTGAAGCTTTCTTT. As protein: CASSQRGTEAFF.

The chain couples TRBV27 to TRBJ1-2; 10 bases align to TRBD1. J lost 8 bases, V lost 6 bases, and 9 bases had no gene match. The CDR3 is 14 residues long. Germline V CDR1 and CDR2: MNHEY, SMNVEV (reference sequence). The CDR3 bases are TGTGCCAGCAGGCCGGGACAGGGGCTCTGGGGCTACACCTTC. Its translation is CASRPGQGLWGYTF.